This T cell receptor beta chain derives from a study of Ad26.COV2.S vaccination and SARS-CoV-2 variants. Libraries were prepared by immunoSEQ multiplex PCR; TCRdb keeps only in-frame clonotypes and omits some of them. This table has hundreds of thousands of clones, about 91% appearing once. Stated treatment: 15 to 20 received Ad26.COV2.S at low or high dose, single or two shots; roughly five received placebo; per-sample allocation not given. Following the first vaccine or placebo injection, samples were taken on day 63. The J segment lost 4 bases and the V segment lost 3 bases, leaving 10 bases of the junction unmatched. Germline V gene sequence: CDR1 SGHNT, CDR2 YYREEE (reference sequence). This CDR3 region has 16 residues.

This clonotype originated in a person aged 18-65 years who received the Ad26.COV2.S COVID-19 vaccine or a placebo. The chain joins TRBV5-4 to TRBJ1-2; 9 nucleotides line up with TRBD1. The input for sequencing was peripheral blood, taken in a trial of Ad26.COV2.S vaccine versus placebo. The CDR3 spells CASSWGLGTGTYGYTF. DNA of the CDR3: TGTGCCAGCAGCTGGGGTTTAGGGACAGGGACCTATGGCTACACCTTC.